The 27 T cell receptor beta chains presented below share a single source sample, sequenced in a study of blood T cell repertoires in COVID-19. Method: immunoSEQ multiplex PCR; TCRdb's copy keeps in-frame clones and lacks some. The sample includes roughly 190,000 clones, about 80% of them seen just once. Material for sequencing was peripheral blood. These TCRs come from a man between 60 and 70 years old with acute or convalescent COVID-19.

This chain joins TRBV15 and TRBJ2-1; TRBD1 is a possible D gene (6 bases). This CDR3 region has 14 residues. V was pared by 1 base and J by 4 bases, with 8 bases between. CDR1 is LNHNV and CDR2 is YYDKDF in the germline V gene (reference sequence). The CDR3 spells CATSRAGTYNEQFF. The CDR3 DNA is TGTGCCACCAGCAGAGCCGGGACATACAATGAGCAGTTCTTC.

The CDR3 protein is CASSYSGTGFGELFF. In DNA form, the CDR3 reads TGTGCCAGCAGTTACTCAGGGACAGGGTTCGGGGAGCTGTTTTTT. The chain couples TRBV6-6 to TRBJ2-2; 9 nucleotides line up with TRBD1. The CDR3 has 15 residues. V dropped 0 bases and J dropped 7; count of bases not matched to a gene: 3. The germline gives CDR1 MNHNY, CDR2 SVGAGI (reference sequence).

This clone was detected a few times. This chain's CDR3 is CASQQDGNQPQHF. In DNA form, the CDR3 reads TGTGCCAGTCAACAGGACGGTAATCAGCCCCAGCATTTT. This chain uses TRBV6-6 with TRBJ1-5, with D tentatively TRBD1 (5 bases). Germline V gives CDR1 MNHNY, CDR2 SVGAGI (reference sequence). V gave up 9 bases and J gave up 4 bases, with 13 bases separating them. The CDR3 spans 13 residues.

The chain carries TRBV7-9 and TRBJ2-7; D ambiguous. Trimming left V 3 bases short and J 3 bases short, with 9 bases between. The CDR3 covers 13 residues. The germline V gene encodes CDR1 SEHNR and CDR2 FQNEAQ (reference sequence). CDR3 sequence (DNA): TGTGCCAGCAGCTTCTCAGTTGACTACGAGCAGTACTTC. Amino acid sequence: CASSFSVDYEQYF.

The chain couples TRBV19 to TRBJ2-7, with 7 nucleotides matching TRBD2. V gave up 7 bases and J gave up 2 bases; unmatched junction bases: 5. In germline, CDR1 is LNHDA, CDR2 SQIVND (reference sequence). The CDR3 covers 13 residues. The CDR3 loop reads CASKRAGAYEQYF. CDR3 bases: TGTGCCAGTAAGCGTGCGGGGGCCTACGAGCAGTACTTC.

The chain employs TRBV7-2 and TRBJ2-3; a weak D match, TRBD1 (7 bases). The CDR3 spans 17 residues. Germline V gene lookup returns CDR1 SGHTA and CDR2 FQGNSA. The germline V and J ends were trimmed by 5 bases and 2 bases, with 20 bases remaining between them. CDR3 nucleotide sequence: TGTGCCAGCAGCCTCCGTCAGGGGGGCAAGCACACAGATACGCAGTATTTT. It is translated as CASSLRQGGKHTDTQYF.

This clone has only one observation. J is TRBJ1-2 and V is TRBV6-4; TRBD1 matches 11 bases. V was clipped by 10 bases and J by 7 bases; unmatched bases: 8. The CDR3 is 13 residues long. The germline gives CDR1 MRHNA, CDR2 SNTAGT. CDR3 coding DNA: TGTGCCACCTCCCCGGACAGGGGGCTTGGCTACACCTTC. Translation: CATSPDRGLGYTF.

This chain joins TRBV19 and TRBJ2-3; TRBD2 matches at 11 bases. This CDR3 has 14 residues. Trimming took 5 bases from V and 4 from J; bases not matched to a gene: 2. Germline loops: CDR1 LNHDA, CDR2 SQIVND (reference sequence). The CDR3, as DNA: TGTGCCAGTAGTGTGACTAGCGGGGCAGATACGCAGTATTTT. It is translated as CASSVTSGADTQYF.

This chain links TRBV24-1 with TRBJ2-1; 7 bases are shared with TRBD1. Germline trimming cut 8 bases from V and 4 bases from J; bases unmatched to any gene: 4. CDR3 length: 13 residues. Germline V lookup: CDR1 KGHDR, CDR2 SFDVKD. The CDR3 protein is CATTGTEYNEQFF. Here the CDR3 DNA reads TGTGCCACCACCGGGACAGAATACAATGAGCAGTTCTTC.

The chain carries TRBV7-9 and TRBJ2-1; D possibly corresponds to TRBD2 (6 bases). The CDR3 length is 16 residues. Per germline, CDR1 SEHNR and CDR2 FQNEAQ (reference sequence). Trimming took 5 bases from V and 2 from J, leaving 16 bases between them. CDR3 protein: CASSPPGDWAYNEQFF. The CDR3 DNA reads as TGTGCCAGCAGCCCGCCGGGGGATTGGGCCTACAATGAGCAGTTCTTC.

The chain links TRBV10-2 to TRBJ1-1; TRBD1 matches at 7 bases. The V gene end was trimmed by 10 bases and the J gene end by 4 bases; junction bases not matched to a gene: 15. Germline V lookup: CDR1 WSHSY, CDR2 SAAADI. This CDR3 has 15 amino acids. CDR3 amino acids: CATQVIQGLGTEAFF. The CDR3 DNA reads TGCGCCACCCAGGTCATACAGGGGTTGGGCACTGAAGCTTTCTTT.

In this sample, this clone turned up once. The genes are TRBV5-6 and TRBJ1-6; possible D gene TRBD1, 6 bases. V was pared by 0 bases and J by 9 bases, with 13 bases between. The CDR3 runs 15 residues. Germline V gene data show CDR1 as SGHDT and CDR2 as YYEEEE. This chain's CDR3 is CASSLGVGASSPLHF. For the CDR3, the DNA is TGTGCCAGCAGCTTGGGTGTGGGGGCAAGTTCACCCCTCCACTTT.

This clone was found once. This chain uses TRBV7-2 with TRBJ2-7; TRBD2 aligns across 13 bases. V was clipped by 5 bases and J by 6 bases; unmatched bases: 7. This CDR3 comprises 15 residues. Per the germline V gene, CDR1 is SGHTA and CDR2 is FQGNSA. In DNA form, the CDR3 reads TGTGCCAGCAGCACTACTAGCGGGGGGGTAGCCGAGCAGTACTTC. Translation: CASSTTSGGVAEQYF.

J is TRBJ1-2 and V is TRBV5-8; D remains unclear. Deletions cut 2 bases from V and 5 bases from J, with 16 bases between. Per germline, CDR1 SGHTS and CDR2 YDEGEE. This CDR3 is built from 15 residues. The CDR3 loop reads CASSFPVSVRYGYTF. The CDR3 nucleotides are TGTGCCAGCAGCTTCCCCGTCTCGGTGCGGTATGGCTACACCTTC.

In this sample, this clone turned up once. V is TRBV18 and J is TRBJ1-1; TRBD1 might be the D (5 bases). The CDR3 consists of 16 residues. V gave up 1 base and J gave up 0 bases, with 12 bases separating them. Germline V gives CDR1 KGHSH, CDR2 LQKENI. The CDR3 DNA reads as TGTGCCAGCTCACCACTAGCTCAGGGTCTGAACACTGAAGCTTTCTTT. Its translation: CASSPLAQGLNTEAFF.

The chain combines TRBV9 with TRBJ2-1; no clear D gene. V was cut by 0 bases and J by 10 bases, with 8 bases left in between. The V gene's germline CDR1 is SGDLS and CDR2 YYNGEE. The length of the CDR3 is 12 residues. The CDR3 DNA reads as TGTGCCAGCAGCGTAGGTCTCACAGAGCAGTTCTTC. It is translated as CASSVGLTEQFF.

The V and J genes are TRBV3-1 (or the pseudogene TRBV3-2) and TRBJ1-6, with D possibly being TRBD1 (6 bases). V shed 6 bases and J shed 10 bases, with 16 bases lying between them. This CDR3 is 14 amino acids long. Germline V lookup: CDR1 LGHDT, CDR2 YNNKEL (reference sequence). CDR3 protein: CASRESGVGSPLHF. The CDR3 nucleotides are TGTGCCAGCAGGGAATCAGGGGTAGGGTCACCCCTCCACTTT.

In its sample, this clone was seen a few times. This rearrangement joins TRBV28 to TRBJ2-7; unclear D gene. This CDR3 is built from 14 residues. With 5 bases removed from V and 1 base from J, the gap between germline ends came to 12 bases. The V gene's germline CDR1 is MDHEN and CDR2 SYDVKM. CDR3 in DNA: TGTGCCAGCAGTCCCCCAGGCCGGTCCTACGAGCAGTACTTC. Its translation is CASSPPGRSYEQYF.

This rearrangement joins TRBV6-2 or TRBV6-3 to TRBJ2-1; the match to TRBD2 covers 9 bases. CDR3 length: 14 residues. The J segment lost 6 bases and the V segment lost 5 bases, leaving 5 bases of the junction unmatched. Germline assignment: CDR1 MNHEY and CDR2 SVGEGT. Here the CDR3 DNA reads TGTGCCAGCAGTCCCGCGGGAGGGATCAATGAGCAGTTCTTC. Residues: CASSPAGGINEQFF.

The chain recombines TRBV2 with TRBJ1-1, with TRBD1 matching 8 bases. The trim removed 8 bases at V and 1 base at J, leaving 0 bases unmatched. The CDR3 extends over 12 amino acids. CDR1 and CDR2 (germline): SNHLY, FYNNEI. The CDR3 reads CASGTGNTEAFF. The CDR3 nucleotides are TGTGCCAGCGGGACAGGGAACACTGAAGCTTTCTTT.

V gene TRBV10-3 combines with J gene TRBJ2-6; TRBD1 is a possible D gene (6 bases). Germline V CDR1 and CDR2: ENHRY, SYGVKD. Trimming pared 7 bases from V and 1 base from J, leaving 17 bases between. This CDR3 spans 17 amino acids. The CDR3 nucleotides are TGTGCCATCACAGGGGTTGGTTCGGGGTCTGGGGCCAACGTCCTGACTTTC. Protein sequence: CAITGVGSGSGANVLTF.

The V and J genes are TRBV9 and TRBJ2-3; tentatively, D is TRBD2 (6 bases). CDR1 is SGDLS and CDR2 is YYNGEE in the germline V gene. The V end was cut by 1 base, the J end by 1 base, with 10 bases between. The CDR3 loop spans 15 amino acids. As DNA, the CDR3 is TGTGCCAGCAGCGTAAAGGGAGGTGGCACAGATACGCAGTATTTT. It translates to CASSVKGGGTDTQYF.

This clone appeared once. This chain uses TRBV10-3 with TRBJ2-1, with 7 positions matching TRBD1. Germline CDR1 reads ENHRY; CDR2 reads SYGVKD. This CDR3 has 13 residues. Trimming at V came to 6 bases and at J to 8 bases, leaving 7 bases not matched to a gene. Written as DNA, the CDR3 is TGTGCCATCAGCCAGAGAGGACAGGATGAGCAGTTCTTC. Translated: CAISQRGQDEQFF.

The chain combines TRBV19 with TRBJ1-2; D is possibly TRBD1 (5 bases). CDR3 length equals 13 residues. CDR1 and CDR2 (germline): LNHDA, SQIVND (reference sequence). Trimming took off 7 bases at V and 4 bases at J, with 13 bases between the two ends. The CDR3 nucleotides read TGTGCCAGTACCATCGACAGACTCTATGGCTACACCTTC. It yields the protein CASTIDRLYGYTF.

The chain carries TRBV2 and TRBJ2-4; 7 bases are a match to TRBD2. The germline V gene encodes CDR1 SNHLY and CDR2 FYNNEI. Trimming cost V 1 base and J 6 bases; bases outside gene matches: 9. The CDR3 is 16 residues long. The CDR3 nucleotides read TGTGCCAGCAGTGAAGTTGGGGGGAGGGCCGGAAACATTCAGTACTTC. Its translation is CASSEVGGRAGNIQYF.

This rearrangement joins TRBV3-1 (or the pseudogene TRBV3-2) to TRBJ1-3; 10 nucleotides agree with TRBD1. Germline CDR1 LGHDT, CDR2 YNNKEL (reference sequence). V trimming: 2 bases; J trimming: 2 bases; junction bases outside the gene matches: 12. CDR3 size: 19 residues. The CDR3 is CASSQRGTGAIPTGNTIYF. CDR3 DNA: TGTGCCAGCAGCCAACGAGGGACAGGGGCGATCCCAACTGGAAACACCATATATTTT.

V gene TRBV2 combines with J gene TRBJ1-1; D gene unclear. V dropped 10 bases and J dropped 0 bases, with 12 bases sitting between them. The V gene's germline CDR1 is SNHLY and CDR2 FYNNEI. The CDR3 sequence is 13 residues long. The CDR3, as DNA: TGTGCCATGCGGACTGAATTGAACACTGAAGCTTTCTTT. Translation gives CAMRTELNTEAFF.